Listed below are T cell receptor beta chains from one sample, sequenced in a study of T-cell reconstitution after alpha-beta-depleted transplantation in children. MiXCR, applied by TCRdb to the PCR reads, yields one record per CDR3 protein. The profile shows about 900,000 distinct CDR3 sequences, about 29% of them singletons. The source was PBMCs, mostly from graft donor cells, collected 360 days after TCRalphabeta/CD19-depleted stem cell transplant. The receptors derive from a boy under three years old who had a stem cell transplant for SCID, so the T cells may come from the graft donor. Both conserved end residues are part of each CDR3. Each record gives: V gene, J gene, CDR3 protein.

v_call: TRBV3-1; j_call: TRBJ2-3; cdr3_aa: CASSQGWTTSGGTQYF
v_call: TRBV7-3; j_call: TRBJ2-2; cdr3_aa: CASSVGPAGTGELFF
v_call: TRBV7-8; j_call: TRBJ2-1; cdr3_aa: CASSLPGGAGSEQFF
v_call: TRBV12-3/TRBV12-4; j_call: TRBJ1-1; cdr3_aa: CASSTGVRAEAFF
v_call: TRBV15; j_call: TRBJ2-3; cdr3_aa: CATSQRTDTQYF
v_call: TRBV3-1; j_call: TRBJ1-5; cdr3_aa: CASSPRFNQPQHF
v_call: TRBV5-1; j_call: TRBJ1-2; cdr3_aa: CASSPWGGLYGYTF
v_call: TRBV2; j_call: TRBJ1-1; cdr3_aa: CASTGEVGTVFF
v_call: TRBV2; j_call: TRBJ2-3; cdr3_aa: CASSRYLRTGGTDTQYF
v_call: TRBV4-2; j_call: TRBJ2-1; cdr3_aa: CASSQDWAGVMNEQFF
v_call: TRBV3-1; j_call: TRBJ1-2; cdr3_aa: CASCHSDRGNYGYTF
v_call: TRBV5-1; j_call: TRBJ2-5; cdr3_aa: CASSLGRGGETQYF
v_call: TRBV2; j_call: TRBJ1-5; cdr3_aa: CASSEVSANQPQHF
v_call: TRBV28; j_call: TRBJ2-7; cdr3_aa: CASRGLAGSSYEQYF
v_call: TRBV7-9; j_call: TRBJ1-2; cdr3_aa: CASSFPGPTNYGYTF
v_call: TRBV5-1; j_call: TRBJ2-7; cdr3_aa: CASSPTPTRLYEQYF
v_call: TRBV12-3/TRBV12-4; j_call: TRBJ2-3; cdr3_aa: CASSFYRPDTQYF
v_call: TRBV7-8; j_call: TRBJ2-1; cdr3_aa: CASSLSRGKVRNEQFF
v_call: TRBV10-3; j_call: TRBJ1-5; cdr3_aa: CAISLTADQPQHF
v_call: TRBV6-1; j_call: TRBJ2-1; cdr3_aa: CASSPDGSNEQFF
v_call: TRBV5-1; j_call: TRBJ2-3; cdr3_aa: CASSFLAGVMTDTQYF
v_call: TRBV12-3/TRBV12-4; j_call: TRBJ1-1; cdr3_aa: CASTRGTFPEAFF
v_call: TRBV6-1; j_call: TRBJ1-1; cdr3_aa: CASKEGAMANTEAFF
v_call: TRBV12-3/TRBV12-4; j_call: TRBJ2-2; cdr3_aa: CASSPPHGQGAGDGELFF
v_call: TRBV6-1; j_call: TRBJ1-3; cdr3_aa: CASRAGTSSGNTIYF
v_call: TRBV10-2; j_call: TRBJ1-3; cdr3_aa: CASRSDASGNTIYF
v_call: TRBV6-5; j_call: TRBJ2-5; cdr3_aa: CASSYRGGETQYF
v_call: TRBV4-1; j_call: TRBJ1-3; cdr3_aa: CASSQEIVRGNYWSSGNTIYF
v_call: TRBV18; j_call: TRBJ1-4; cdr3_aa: CASSPPDGKLFF
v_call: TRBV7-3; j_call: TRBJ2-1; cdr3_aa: CASSPVERGAYNEQFF
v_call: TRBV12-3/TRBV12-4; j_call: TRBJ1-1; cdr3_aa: CASSPYRVEAFF
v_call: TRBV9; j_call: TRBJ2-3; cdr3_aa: CASSVAVSGGAGTQYF
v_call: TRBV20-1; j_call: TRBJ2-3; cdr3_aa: CSARDRLAASTDTQYF
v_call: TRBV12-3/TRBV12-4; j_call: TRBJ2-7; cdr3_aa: CAGGGGEQYF
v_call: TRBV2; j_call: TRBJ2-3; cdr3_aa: CASAGLAGSPDTQYF
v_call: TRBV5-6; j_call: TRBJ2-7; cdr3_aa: CASSRGPSYYEQYF
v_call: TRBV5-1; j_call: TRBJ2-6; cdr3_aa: CASSPGSSGANVLTF
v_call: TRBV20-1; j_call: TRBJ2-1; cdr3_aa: CSAASGGPNNEQFF
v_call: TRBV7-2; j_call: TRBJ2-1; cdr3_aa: CASSFLVDGGAYEQFF
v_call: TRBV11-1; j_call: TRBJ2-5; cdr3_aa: CASSFRTTPGQGAGETQYF
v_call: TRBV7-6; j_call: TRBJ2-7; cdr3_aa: CASSLGGAAEQYF
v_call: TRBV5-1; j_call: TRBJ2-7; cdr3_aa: CASSLSHPAYEQYF
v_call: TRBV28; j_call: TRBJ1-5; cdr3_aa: CASSLLTGAGGQPQHF
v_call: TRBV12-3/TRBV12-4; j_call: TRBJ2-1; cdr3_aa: CASSSRTSGYNEQFF
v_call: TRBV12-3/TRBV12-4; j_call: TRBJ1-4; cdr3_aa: CASSSGQGPTNEKLFF
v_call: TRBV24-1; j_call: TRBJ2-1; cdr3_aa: CATSNPGQGGNEQFF
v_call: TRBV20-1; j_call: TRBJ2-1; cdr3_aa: CSARDRRLAGNEQFF
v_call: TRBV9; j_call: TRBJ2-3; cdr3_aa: CASSWGPGKDTQYF
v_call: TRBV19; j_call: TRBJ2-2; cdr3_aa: CASSTGIPTPTGELFF
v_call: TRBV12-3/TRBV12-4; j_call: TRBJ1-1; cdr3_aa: CASSRGDISTEAFF
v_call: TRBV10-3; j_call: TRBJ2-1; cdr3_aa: CAISAGGLPLYNEQFF
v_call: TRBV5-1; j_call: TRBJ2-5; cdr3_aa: CASSSQSGIGETQYF
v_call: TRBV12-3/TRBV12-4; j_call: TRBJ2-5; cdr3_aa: CASSPGRLIQETQYF